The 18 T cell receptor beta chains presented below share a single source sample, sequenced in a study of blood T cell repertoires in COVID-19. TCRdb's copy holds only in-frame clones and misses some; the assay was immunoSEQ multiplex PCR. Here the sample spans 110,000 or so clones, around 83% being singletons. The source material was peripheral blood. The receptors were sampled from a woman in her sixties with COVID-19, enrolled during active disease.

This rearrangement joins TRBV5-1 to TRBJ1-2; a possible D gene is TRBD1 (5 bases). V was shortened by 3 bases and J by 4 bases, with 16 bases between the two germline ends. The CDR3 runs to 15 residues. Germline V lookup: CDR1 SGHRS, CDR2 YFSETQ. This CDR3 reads CASSSGPGEPYGYTF. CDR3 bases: TGCGCCAGCAGCTCAGGTCCGGGGGAGCCCTATGGCTACACCTTC.

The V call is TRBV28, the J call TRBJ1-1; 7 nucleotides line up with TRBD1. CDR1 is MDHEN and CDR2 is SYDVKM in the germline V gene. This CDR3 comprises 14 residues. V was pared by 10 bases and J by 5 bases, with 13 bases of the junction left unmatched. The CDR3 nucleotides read TGTGCCACAGTAGACAGGGATTTTAGTACTGAAGCTTTCTTT. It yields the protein CATVDRDFSTEAFF.

The CDR3 loop is CASSPYQGKGGTEAFF. CDR3 nucleotide sequence: TGTGCCAGTAGTCCCTACCAGGGAAAGGGAGGGACTGAAGCTTTCTTT. The V call is TRBV19, the J call TRBJ1-1, with D possibly matching TRBD1 (5 bases). Germline V gene sequence: CDR1 LNHDA, CDR2 SQIVND (reference sequence). Trimming removed 5 bases at V and 5 bases at J, with 21 bases between. The CDR3 totals 16 residues. The complete variable domain, with remaining parts taken from reference TRBV19 and TRBJ1-1, reads DGGITQSPKYLFRKEGQNVTLSCEQNLNHDAMYWYRQDPGQGLRLIYYSQIVNDFQKGDIAEGYSVSREKKESFPLTVTSAQKNPTAFYLCASSPYQGKGGTEAFFGQGTRLTVV.

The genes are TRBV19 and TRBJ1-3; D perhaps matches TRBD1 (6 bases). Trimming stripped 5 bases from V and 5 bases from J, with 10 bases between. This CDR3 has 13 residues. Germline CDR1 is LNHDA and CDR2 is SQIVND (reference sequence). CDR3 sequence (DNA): TGTGCCAGTAGTTCGGGACACAGAAACACCATATATTTT. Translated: CASSSGHRNTIYF. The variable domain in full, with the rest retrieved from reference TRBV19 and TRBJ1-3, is DGGITQSPKYLFRKEGQNVTLSCEQNLNHDAMYWYRQDPGQGLRLIYYSQIVNDFQKGDIAEGYSVSREKKESFPLTVTSAQKNPTAFYLCASSSGHRNTIYFGEGSWLTVV.

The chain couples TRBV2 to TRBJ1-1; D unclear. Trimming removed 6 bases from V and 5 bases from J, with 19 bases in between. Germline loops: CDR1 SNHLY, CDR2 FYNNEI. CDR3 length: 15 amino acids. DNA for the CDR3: TGTGCCAGCAGGTATGGCGGCCCCCCGGTAACTGAAGCTTTCTTT. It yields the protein CASRYGGPPVTEAFF.

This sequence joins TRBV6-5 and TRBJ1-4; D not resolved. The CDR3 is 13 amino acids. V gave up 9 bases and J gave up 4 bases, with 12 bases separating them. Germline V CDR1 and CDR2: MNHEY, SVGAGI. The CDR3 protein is CASGKILNEKLFF. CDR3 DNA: TGTGCCAGTGGTAAAATACTTAATGAAAAACTGTTTTTT.

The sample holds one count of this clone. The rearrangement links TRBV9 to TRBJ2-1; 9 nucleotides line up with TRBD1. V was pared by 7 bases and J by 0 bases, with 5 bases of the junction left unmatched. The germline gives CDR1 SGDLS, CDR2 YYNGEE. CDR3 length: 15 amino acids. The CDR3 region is CASPPGQGSYNEQFF. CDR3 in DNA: TGTGCCAGCCCCCCGGGACAGGGCTCCTACAATGAGCAGTTCTTC.

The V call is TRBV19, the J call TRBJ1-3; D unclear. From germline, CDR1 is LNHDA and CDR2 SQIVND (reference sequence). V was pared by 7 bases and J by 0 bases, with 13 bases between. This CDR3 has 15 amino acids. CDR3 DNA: TGTGCCAGTAAAGGGAGACGTAACTCTGGAAACACCATATATTTT. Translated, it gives CASKGRRNSGNTIYF.

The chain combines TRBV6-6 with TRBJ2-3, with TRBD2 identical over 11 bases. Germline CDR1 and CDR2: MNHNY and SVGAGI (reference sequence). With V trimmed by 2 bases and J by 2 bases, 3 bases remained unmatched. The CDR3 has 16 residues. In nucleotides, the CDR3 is TGTGCCAGCAGTTACACTAGCGGGGGCCACACAGATACGCAGTATTTT. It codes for CASSYTSGGHTDTQYF.

The CDR3 bases are TGTGCCAGCAGTGAAGCTTTACAGAATAATTCACCCCTCCACTTT. Its protein product is CASSEALQNNSPLHF. This rearrangement joins TRBV6-1 to TRBJ1-6; D unresolved. Trimming removed 0 bases from V and 5 bases from J, with 8 bases in between. This CDR3 is built from 15 residues. The germline V gene has CDR1 MNHNS and CDR2 SASEGT.

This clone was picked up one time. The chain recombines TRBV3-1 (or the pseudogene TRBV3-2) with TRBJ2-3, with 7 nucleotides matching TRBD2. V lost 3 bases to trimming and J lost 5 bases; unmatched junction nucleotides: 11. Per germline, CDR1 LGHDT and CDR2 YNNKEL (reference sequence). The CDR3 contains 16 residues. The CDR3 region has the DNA TGTGCCAGCAGCCACAGACTAGCCGCAGTCATAGATACGCAGTATTTT. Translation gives CASSHRLAAVIDTQYF.

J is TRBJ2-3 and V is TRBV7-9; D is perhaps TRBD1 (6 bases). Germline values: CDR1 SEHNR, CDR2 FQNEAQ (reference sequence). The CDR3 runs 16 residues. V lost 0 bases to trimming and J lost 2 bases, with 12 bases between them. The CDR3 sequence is CASSLAPLGATDTQYF. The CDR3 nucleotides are TGTGCCAGCAGCTTAGCGCCGTTGGGGGCCACAGATACGCAGTATTTT. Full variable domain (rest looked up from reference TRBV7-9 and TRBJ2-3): DTGVSQNPRHKITKRGQNVTFRCDPISEHNRLYWYRQTLGQGPEFLTYFQNEAQLEKSRLLSDRFSAERPKGSFSTLEIQRTEQGDSAMYLCASSLAPLGATDTQYFGPGTRLTVL.

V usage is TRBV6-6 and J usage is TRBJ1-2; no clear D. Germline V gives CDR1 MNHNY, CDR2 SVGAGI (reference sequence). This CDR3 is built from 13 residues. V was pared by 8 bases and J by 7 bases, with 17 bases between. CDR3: CASYGEAGGGYTF. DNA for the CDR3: TGTGCCAGCTACGGGGAGGCGGGTGGTGGCTACACCTTC.

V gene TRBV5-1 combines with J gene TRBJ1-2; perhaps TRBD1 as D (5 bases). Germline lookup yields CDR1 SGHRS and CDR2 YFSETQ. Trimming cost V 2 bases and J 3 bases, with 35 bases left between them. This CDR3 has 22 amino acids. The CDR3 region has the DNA TGCGCCAGCAGCTTTATCCGGGGGGGTCGGGCAGGCCCTCTTCCACCGGACTATGGCTACACCTTC. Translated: CASSFIRGGRAGPLPPDYGYTF.

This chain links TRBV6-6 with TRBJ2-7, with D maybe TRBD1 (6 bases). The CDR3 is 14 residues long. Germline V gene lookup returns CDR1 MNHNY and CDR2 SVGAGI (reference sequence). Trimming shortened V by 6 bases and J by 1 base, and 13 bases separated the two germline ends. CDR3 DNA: TGTGCCAGCAGACCAGCAGGGACATCCTACGAGCAGTACTTC. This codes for CASRPAGTSYEQYF.

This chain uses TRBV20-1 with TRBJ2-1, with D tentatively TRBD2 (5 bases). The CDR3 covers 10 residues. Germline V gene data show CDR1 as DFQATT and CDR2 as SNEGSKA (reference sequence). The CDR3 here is CNPGNNEQFF. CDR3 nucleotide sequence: TGCAACCCGGGGAACAATGAGCAGTTCTTC.

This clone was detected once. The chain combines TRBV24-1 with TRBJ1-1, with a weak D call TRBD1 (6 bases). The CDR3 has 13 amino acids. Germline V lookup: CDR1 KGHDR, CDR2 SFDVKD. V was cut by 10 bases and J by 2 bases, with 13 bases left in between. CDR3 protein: CATETGSNTEAFF. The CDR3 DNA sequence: TGTGCCACAGAAACAGGGTCCAACACTGAAGCTTTCTTT.

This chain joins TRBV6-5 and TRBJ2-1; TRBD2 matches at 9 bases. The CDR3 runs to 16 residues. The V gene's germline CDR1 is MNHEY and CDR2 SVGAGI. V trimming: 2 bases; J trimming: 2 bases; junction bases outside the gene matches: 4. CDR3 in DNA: TGTGCCAGCAGTTACATTAGCGGGGGCCCCTACAATGAGCAGTTCTTC. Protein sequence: CASSYISGGPYNEQFF.